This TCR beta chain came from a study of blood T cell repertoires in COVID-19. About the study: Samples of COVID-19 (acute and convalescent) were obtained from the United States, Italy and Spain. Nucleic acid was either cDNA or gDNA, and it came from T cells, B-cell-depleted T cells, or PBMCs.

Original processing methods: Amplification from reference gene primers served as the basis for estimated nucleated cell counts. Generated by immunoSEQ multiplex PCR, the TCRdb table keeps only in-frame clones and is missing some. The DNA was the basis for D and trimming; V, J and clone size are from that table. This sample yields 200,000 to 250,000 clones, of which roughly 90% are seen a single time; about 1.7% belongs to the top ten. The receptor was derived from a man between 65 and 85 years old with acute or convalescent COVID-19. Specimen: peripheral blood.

CDR3 DNA sequence: TGTGCTAGTGGTTCGCCGACTAGCGGGGACGACAATGAGCAGTTCTTC. Translating it yields CASGSPTSGDDNEQFF. The chain is built from TRBV12-5 and TRBJ2-1, with TRBD2 identical over 11 bases. V dropped 4 bases and J dropped 5; count of bases not matched to a gene: 7. The CDR3 extends over 16 amino acids. Germline assignment: CDR1 LGHNT and CDR2 FRNRAP.